This record concerns one TCR beta chain sequence. The V gene's germline CDR1 is LNHDA and CDR2 SQIVND (reference sequence). CDR3 length equals 13 residues. V was shortened by 4 bases and J by 6 bases, with 12 bases between the two germline ends. This sample stems from a study of blood T cell repertoires in COVID-19. Study-level background: Sites in the United States, Italy and Spain provided acute and convalescent COVID-19 samples.

As handled by the study authors: Reference gene primer amplification in the assay estimated nucleated cell counts. Assay: immunoSEQ multiplex PCR; the TCRdb copy retains only in-frame clones and omits some. V, J and clone size are taken as reported in that table, and D and trimming were inferred from the DNA itself. This table holds roughly 320,000 clones, around nine tenths found once. Participant ages covered about 18 to 95 years across some 25 US areas. The TCR was taken from a woman under 40 who had been exposed to COVID-19. J is TRBJ1-2 and V is TRBV19; TRBD1 is a possible D gene (5 bases). The source material was PBMCs or T cells enriched from blood (not recorded which). The CDR3 DNA follows: TGTGCCAGTAGTACCTCGGGGGGTAATGGCTACACCTTC. Protein product: CASSTSGGNGYTF.